These 25 T cell receptor beta chains came from one sample sequenced in a study of T cell responses to AZD1222 COVID-19 vaccine (dated by TCRdb to the early 2020s). The library was built by means of the immunoSEQ multiplex PCR assay. TCRdb provides this immuneACCESS table in a form limited to in-frame rearrangements. Some clones are lacking; in checked studies, under half of them reflect an unresolved V gene, and why the rest are absent is not known. The sample table contains 200,000 to 300,000 clones; only one count was recorded for 85% to 95% of them. Approximately 0.52% of the sample is taken by the ten largest. The sample's time point label, in plain terms: baseline before first vaccination. This specimen was peripheral blood, taken on day 0 of AZD1222 vaccination. The receptors were gathered from an adult in good health.

The J gene is TRBJ1-4, the V gene TRBV4-3, with D possibly being TRBD1 (5 bases). V was pared by 4 bases and J by 8 bases, with 17 bases between. This CDR3 comprises 15 residues. Germline CDR1 reads LGHNA; CDR2 reads YSLEER. The CDR3 sequence: CASSLSGALGEKLFF. CDR3 sequence (DNA): TGCGCCAGCAGCCTTTCCGGGGCCCTAGGGGAAAAACTGTTTTTT.

The gene calls are TRBV6-6 and TRBJ1-2; 8 bases map to TRBD1. V lost 5 bases to trimming and J lost 4 bases; unmatched junction nucleotides: 12. This CDR3 spans 16 amino acids. Germline V gene sequence: CDR1 MNHNY, CDR2 SVGAGI (reference sequence). The DNA of the CDR3 is TGTGCCAGCAGTCCGGTGGGACAGGTGGCAGCCTATGGCTACACCTTC. Protein sequence: CASSPVGQVAAYGYTF.

This clone has a single count. The J gene is TRBJ2-1, the V gene TRBV11-2; D gene unclear. CDR3 length: 12 amino acids. Trimming took 3 bases from V and 9 from J, leaving 9 bases between them. Germline values: CDR1 SGHAT, CDR2 FQNNGV. The CDR3 region is CASSFGLIEQFF. CDR3 DNA sequence: TGTGCCAGCAGCTTCGGGTTGATTGAGCAGTTCTTC.

The CDR3 bases are TGCGCCAGCCGGACTAGCGGGCCCGGCAATGAGCAGTTCTTC. Amino acids: CASRTSGPGNEQFF. The rearrangement joins TRBV5-1 to TRBJ2-1, with 11 bases identical to TRBD2. Germline CDR1 reads SGHRS; CDR2 reads YFSETQ. J gave up 6 bases and V 7 bases, and 6 bases lay outside the gene matches. This CDR3 contains 14 residues.

The genes are TRBV9 and TRBJ2-7, with TRBD1 matching 11 bases. This CDR3 comprises 15 residues. V lost 4 bases, J lost 3 bases, and 6 bases stayed unmatched. CDR1 is SGDLS and CDR2 is YYNGEE in the germline V gene. The CDR3: CASSPDRGRFYEQYF. In DNA, the CDR3 is TGTGCCAGCAGCCCGGACAGGGGGCGCTTCTACGAGCAGTACTTC.

The V call is TRBV7-3, the J call TRBJ2-1; 8 bases map to TRBD2. CDR1 SGHTA and CDR2 FQGTGA come from the germline V gene. The V gene end was trimmed by 5 bases and the J gene end by 1 base; junction bases not matched to a gene: 7. The CDR3 spans 16 residues. The chain's CDR3 is CASSIQSGSSYNEQFF. CDR3 bases: TGTGCCAGCAGCATCCAGAGCGGGAGTTCCTACAATGAGCAGTTCTTC.

The gene calls are TRBV28 and TRBJ1-3; 9 bases match TRBD1. The V and J ends lost 3 bases and 0 bases, in that order; junction bases with no gene match: 9. The CDR3 spans 18 residues. CDR1 MDHEN and CDR2 SYDVKM come from the germline V gene. CDR3: CASSFPPGQGPSGNTIYF. CDR3 nucleotide sequence: TGTGCCAGCAGTTTTCCTCCTGGACAGGGGCCCTCTGGAAACACCATATATTTT. The variable domain in full, with the rest retrieved from reference TRBV28 and TRBJ1-3, is DVKVTQSSRYLVKRTGEKVFLECVQDMDHENMFWYRQDPGLGLRLIYFSYDVKMKEKGDIPEGYSVSREKKERFSLILESASTNQTSMYLCASSFPPGQGPSGNTIYFGEGSWLTVV.

CDR3 nucleotide sequence: TGTGCCAGTTCTCAGGGGTCCCTGGAGCAGTACTTC. This codes for CASSQGSLEQYF. The chain carries TRBV19 and TRBJ2-7, with a weak D call TRBD1 (6 bases). The CDR3 runs 12 residues. CDR1 is LNHDA, CDR2 SQIVND, per germline (reference sequence). With 8 bases removed from V and 7 bases from J, the gap between germline ends came to 15 bases. Supplemented by reference TRBV19 and TRBJ2-7, the full variable domain reads DGGITQSPKYLFRKEGQNVTLSCEQNLNHDAMYWYRQDPGQGLRLIYYSQIVNDFQKGDIAEGYSVSREKKESFPLTVTSAQKNPTAFYLCASSQGSLEQYFGPGTRLTVT.

The rearrangement joins TRBV12-3 or TRBV12-4 to TRBJ1-3; D remains ambiguous. This CDR3 is built from 12 residues. Trimming removed 6 bases from V and 4 bases from J, with 7 bases in between. DNA of the CDR3: TGTGCCAGCAGCCCCGGGGGAAACACCATATATTTT. Protein: CASSPGGNTIYF.

The CDR3 region is CASSATPLAGPTDTQYF. Written as DNA, the CDR3 is TGTGCCAGCAGTGCCACACCACTAGCGGGTCCCACAGATACGCAGTATTTT. The chain links TRBV28 to TRBJ2-3; 9 bases line up with TRBD2. V shed 5 bases and J 2 bases; nucleotides not matched to a gene: 11. This CDR3 is built from 17 residues. Germline CDR1 and CDR2: MDHEN and SYDVKM.

The genes are TRBV5-6 and TRBJ1-2; D unclear. The germline V and J ends were trimmed by 0 bases and 2 bases, with 8 bases remaining between them. This CDR3 is built from 14 residues. CDR1 is SGHDT and CDR2 is YYEEEE in the germline V gene. In DNA, the CDR3 is TGTGCCAGCAGCTTGGTACTCTTAAACTATGGCTACACCTTC. Its translation: CASSLVLLNYGYTF.

The rearrangement uses TRBV7-3 and TRBJ2-7, with D maybe TRBD2 (6 bases). Deletions cut 1 base from V and 7 bases from J, with 17 bases between. The CDR3 is 15 residues long. Per the germline V gene, CDR1 is SGHTA and CDR2 is FQGTGA. The CDR3 DNA reads as TGTGCCAGCAGCTTAAGGGCGGGGAAGATTTTGGAGCAGTACTTC. This encodes CASSLRAGKILEQYF.

The J gene is TRBJ2-1, the V gene TRBV29-1; 9 bases fit TRBD2. J lost 8 bases, V lost 6 bases, and 14 bases had no gene match. This CDR3 has 15 residues. Germline V CDR1 and CDR2: SQVTM, ANQGSEA. The CDR3 DNA sequence: TGCAGCGTCAAAACGCGGTCCGGGACTAGCCATGAGCAGTTCTTC. Translated, it gives CSVKTRSGTSHEQFF.

The rearrangement uses TRBV4-1 and TRBJ2-1; D is possibly TRBD1 (5 bases). V was clipped by 3 bases and J by 6 bases, with 21 bases between them. CDR1 and CDR2 (germline): MGHRA, YSYEKL. The CDR3 runs 17 residues. CDR3 protein: CASSHNFRTPGRNEQFF. CDR3 nucleotides: TGCGCCAGCAGCCATAATTTCCGGACACCCGGCCGCAATGAGCAGTTCTTC.

The V and J genes are TRBV7-2 and TRBJ2-7, with 10 nucleotides matching TRBD2. The CDR3 is 14 amino acids. The J segment lost 3 bases and the V segment lost 5 bases, leaving 4 bases of the junction unmatched. The germline V gene encodes CDR1 SGHTA and CDR2 FQGNSA. CDR3 loop: CASSPQRGGYEQYF. The CDR3, as DNA: TGTGCCAGCAGCCCACAGCGGGGGGGCTACGAGCAGTACTTC. The variable domain in full, completed from reference TRBV7-2 and TRBJ2-7, reads GAGVSQSPSNKVTEKGKDVELRCDPISGHTALYWYRQSLGQGLEFLIYFQGNSAPDKSGLPSDRFSAERTGGSVSTLTIQRTQQEDSAVYLCASSPQRGGYEQYFGPGTRLTVT.

J is TRBJ2-6 and V is TRBV18; D is tentatively TRBD1 or TRBD2 (5 bases each). Germline V gene data show CDR1 as KGHSH and CDR2 as LQKENI. V lost 5 bases and J 3 bases, leaving 11 bases between the germline ends. This CDR3 is 15 amino acids long. CDR3 nucleotide sequence: TGTGCCAGCTCAACCGGGACGGTTGGGGCCAACGTCCTGACTTTC. It yields the protein CASSTGTVGANVLTF.

V and J are TRBV2 and TRBJ2-3; D uncertain. This CDR3 spans 13 amino acids. Trimming left V 4 bases short and J 5 bases short, with 10 bases between. Germline lookup yields CDR1 SNHLY and CDR2 FYNNEI. CDR3 protein: CASSAPGIDTQYF. Written as DNA, the CDR3 is TGTGCCAGCAGTGCGCCCGGTATAGATACGCAGTATTTT.

The V call is TRBV6-6, the J call TRBJ1-2; 10 positions agree with TRBD1. V gave up 8 bases and J gave up 6 bases; unmatched junction bases: 9. Germline V gene sequence: CDR1 MNHNY, CDR2 SVGAGI (reference sequence). This CDR3 is built from 14 residues. The CDR3: CASSLRDRGHGYTF. The CDR3 DNA sequence: TGTGCCAGCTCTCTACGGGACAGGGGACATGGCTACACCTTC.

This rearrangement joins TRBV5-6 to TRBJ1-1; D not certain. The CDR3 sequence is 14 residues long. V lost 2 bases and J 4 bases, leaving 12 bases between the germline ends. Per germline, CDR1 SGHDT and CDR2 YYEEEE. CDR3 sequence reads: CASSLDPLGTEAFF. The DNA of the CDR3 is TGTGCCAGCAGCTTAGACCCTTTGGGCACTGAAGCTTTCTTT.

V and J are TRBV4-3 and TRBJ1-1; D remains unclear. The CDR3 totals 14 residues. Trimming removed 1 base at V and 5 bases at J, with 11 bases between. Germline V gene lookup returns CDR1 LGHNA and CDR2 YSLEER. The CDR3 region has the DNA TGCGCCAGCAGCCAAGGGACCCGTGATACTGAAGCTTTCTTT. This sequence encodes CASSQGTRDTEAFF.

V and J are TRBV15 and TRBJ2-3, with a tentative D call TRBD1 (5 bases). Germline V gene data show CDR1 as LNHNV and CDR2 as YYDKDF (reference sequence). The V end lost 0 bases, the J end lost 13 bases, and 14 bases lay between the germline ends. The CDR3 is made up of 13 amino acids. The DNA for the CDR3 is TGTGCCACCAGCAGAGATGGGGCAGGGTGGAAGTATTTT. Residues: CATSRDGAGWKYF.

V gene TRBV9 combines with J gene TRBJ1-6; D is possibly TRBD1 (5 bases). Germline V gene data show CDR1 as SGDLS and CDR2 as YYNGEE. Deletions cut 4 bases from V and 9 bases from J, with 17 bases between. The CDR3 runs 15 residues. The DNA for the CDR3 is TGTGCCAGCAGCTCGGCCCGGGGCCGGGGTTCACCCCTCCACTTT. It specifies CASSSARGRGSPLHF. The full variable domain, its missing parts supplied by reference TRBV9 and TRBJ1-6, is DSGVTQTPKHLITATGQRVTLRCSPRSGDLSVYWYQQSLDQGLQFLIQYYNGEERAKGNILERFSAQQFPDLHSELNLSSLELGDSALYFCASSSARGRGSPLHFGNGTRLTVT.

V is TRBV5-4 and J is TRBJ2-1; possibly TRBD1 or TRBD2 for D (5 bases each). V gave up 3 bases and J gave up 8 bases, with 15 bases separating them. Per the germline V gene, CDR1 is SGHNT and CDR2 is YYREEE (reference sequence). This CDR3 comprises 14 residues. The chain's CDR3 is CASSSSGGSYEQFF. For the CDR3, the DNA is TGTGCCAGCAGCTCGAGTGGGGGATCCTATGAGCAGTTCTTC.

This chain links TRBV7-9 with TRBJ2-2; perhaps D is TRBD1 or TRBD2 (5 bases each). The length of the CDR3 is 15 residues. The V end was cut by 6 bases, the J end by 7 bases, with 18 bases between. Per germline, CDR1 SEHNR and CDR2 FQNEAQ (reference sequence). The CDR3 loop is CASSPRGNAGGELFF. In DNA, the CDR3 is TGTGCCAGCAGTCCCCGGGGCAATGCCGGCGGGGAGCTGTTTTTT. The variable domain in full, with the rest retrieved from reference TRBV7-9 and TRBJ2-2, is DTGVSQNPRHKITKRGQNVTFRCDPISEHNRLYWYRQTLGQGPEFLTYFQNEAQLEKSRLLSDRFSAERPKGSFSTLEIQRTEQGDSAMYLCASSPRGNAGGELFFGEGSRLTVL.

The rearrangement uses TRBV27 and TRBJ2-7; 10 bases map to TRBD2. Germline-derived CDR1 and CDR2 are MNHEY and SMNVEV (reference sequence). The CDR3 is 17 amino acids. The V and J ends lost 0 bases and 2 bases, in that order; junction bases with no gene match: 7. The CDR3 region has the DNA TGTGCCAGCAGTTTATCCGCGGCTAGCGGGGGCACCTACGAGCAGTACTTC. Residues: CASSLSAASGGTYEQYF.